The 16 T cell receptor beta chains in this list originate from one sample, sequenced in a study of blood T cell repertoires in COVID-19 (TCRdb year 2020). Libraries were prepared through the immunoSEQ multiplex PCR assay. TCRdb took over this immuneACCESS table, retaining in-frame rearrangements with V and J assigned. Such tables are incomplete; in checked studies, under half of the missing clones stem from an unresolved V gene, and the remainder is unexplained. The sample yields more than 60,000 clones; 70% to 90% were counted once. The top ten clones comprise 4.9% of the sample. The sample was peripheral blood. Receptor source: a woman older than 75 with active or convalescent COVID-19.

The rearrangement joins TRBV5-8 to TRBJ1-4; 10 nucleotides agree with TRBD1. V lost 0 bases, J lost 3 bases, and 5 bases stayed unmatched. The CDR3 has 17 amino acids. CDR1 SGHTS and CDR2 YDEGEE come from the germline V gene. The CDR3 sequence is CASSLGQGAGANEKLFF. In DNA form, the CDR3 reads TGTGCCAGCAGCTTGGGACAGGGGGCAGGAGCTAATGAAAAACTGTTTTTT. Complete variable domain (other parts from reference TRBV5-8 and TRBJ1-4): EAGVTQSPTHLIKTRGQQATLRCSPISGHTSVYWYQQALGLGLQFLLWYDEGEERNRGNFPPRFSGRQFPNYSSELNVNALELEDSALYLCASSLGQGAGANEKLFFGSGTQLSVL.

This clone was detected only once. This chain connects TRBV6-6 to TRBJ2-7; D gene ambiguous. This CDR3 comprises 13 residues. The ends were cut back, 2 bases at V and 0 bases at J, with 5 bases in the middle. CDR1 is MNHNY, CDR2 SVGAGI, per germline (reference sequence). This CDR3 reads CASSYPGSYEQYF. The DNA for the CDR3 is TGTGCCAGCAGTTACCCGGGCTCCTACGAGCAGTACTTC.

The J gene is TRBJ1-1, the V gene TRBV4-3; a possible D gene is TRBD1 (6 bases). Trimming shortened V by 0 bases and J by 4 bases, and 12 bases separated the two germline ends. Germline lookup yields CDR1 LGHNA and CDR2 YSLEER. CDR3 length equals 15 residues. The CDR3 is CASSQDSRGGTEAFF. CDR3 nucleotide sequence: TGCGCCAGCAGCCAAGATTCGAGGGGGGGCACTGAAGCTTTCTTT.

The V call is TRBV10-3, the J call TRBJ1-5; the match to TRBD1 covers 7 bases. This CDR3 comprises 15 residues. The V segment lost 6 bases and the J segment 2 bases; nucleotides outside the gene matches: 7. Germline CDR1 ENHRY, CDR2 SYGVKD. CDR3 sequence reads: CAISRDRAGNQPQHF. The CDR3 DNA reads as TGTGCCATCAGCCGAGACAGGGCCGGCAATCAGCCCCAGCATTTT.

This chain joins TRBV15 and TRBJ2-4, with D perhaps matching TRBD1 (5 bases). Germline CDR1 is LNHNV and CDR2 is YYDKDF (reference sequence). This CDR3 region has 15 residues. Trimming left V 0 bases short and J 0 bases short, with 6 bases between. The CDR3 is CATSRDRAAKNIQYF. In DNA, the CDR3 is TGTGCCACCAGCAGAGACAGGGCAGCCAAAAACATTCAGTACTTC. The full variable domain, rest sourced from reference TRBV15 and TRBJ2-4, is DAMVIQNPRYQVTQFGKPVTLSCSQTLNHNVMYWYQQKSSQAPKLLFHYYDKDFNNEADTPDNFQSRRPNTSFCFLDIRSPGLGDTAMYLCATSRDRAAKNIQYFGAGTRLSVL.

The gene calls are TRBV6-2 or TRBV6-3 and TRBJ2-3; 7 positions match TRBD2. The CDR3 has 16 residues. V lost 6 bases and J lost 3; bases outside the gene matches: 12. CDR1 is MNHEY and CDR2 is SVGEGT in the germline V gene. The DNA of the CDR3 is TGTGCCAGCAGCCTCCCCAGCGGGGTCGGGACAGATACGCAGTATTTT. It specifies CASSLPSGVGTDTQYF.

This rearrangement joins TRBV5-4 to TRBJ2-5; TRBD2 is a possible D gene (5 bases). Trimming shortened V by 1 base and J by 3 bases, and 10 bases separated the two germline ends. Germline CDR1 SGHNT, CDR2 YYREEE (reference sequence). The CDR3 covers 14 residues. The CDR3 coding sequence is TGTGCCAGCAGCTTGCCTAGCCGAGAAGAGACCCAGTACTTC. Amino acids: CASSLPSREETQYF.

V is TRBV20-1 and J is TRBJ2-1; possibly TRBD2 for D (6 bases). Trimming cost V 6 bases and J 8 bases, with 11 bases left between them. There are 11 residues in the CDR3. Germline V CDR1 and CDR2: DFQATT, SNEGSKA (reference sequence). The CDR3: CSAPTRDEQFF. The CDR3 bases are TGCAGTGCGCCGACTAGGGATGAGCAGTTCTTC.

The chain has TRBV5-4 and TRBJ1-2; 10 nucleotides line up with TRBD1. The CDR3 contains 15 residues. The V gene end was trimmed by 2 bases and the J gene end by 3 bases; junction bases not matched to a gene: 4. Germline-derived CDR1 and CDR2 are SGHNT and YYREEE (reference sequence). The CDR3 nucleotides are TGTGCCAGCAGCTTCGGGACAGGGGTAGACTATGGCTACACCTTC. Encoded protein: CASSFGTGVDYGYTF.

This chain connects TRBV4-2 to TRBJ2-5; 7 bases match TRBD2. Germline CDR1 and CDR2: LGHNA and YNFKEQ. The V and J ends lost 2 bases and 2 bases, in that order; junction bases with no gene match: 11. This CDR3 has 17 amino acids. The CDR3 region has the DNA TGTGCCAGCAGCCAATCAGGCGGAGCGGGGCATCAAGAGACCCAGTACTTC. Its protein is CASSQSGGAGHQETQYF.

The CDR3 coding sequence is TGTGCCAGCAGCGGCGCATTAGGAGGCGAGCAGTTCTTC. This translates into CASSGALGGEQFF. The chain is built from TRBV9 and TRBJ2-1, with D tentatively TRBD2 (5 bases). There are 13 residues in the CDR3. Trimming stripped 3 bases from V and 10 bases from J, with 14 bases between. The germline gives CDR1 SGDLS, CDR2 YYNGEE.

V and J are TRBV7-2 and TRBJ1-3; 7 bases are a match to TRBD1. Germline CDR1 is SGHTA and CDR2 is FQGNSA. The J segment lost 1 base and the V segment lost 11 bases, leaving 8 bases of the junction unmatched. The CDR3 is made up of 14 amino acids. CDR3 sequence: CADAAGGSGNTIYF. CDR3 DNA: TGTGCCGATGCGGCAGGGGGGTCTGGAAACACCATATATTTT.

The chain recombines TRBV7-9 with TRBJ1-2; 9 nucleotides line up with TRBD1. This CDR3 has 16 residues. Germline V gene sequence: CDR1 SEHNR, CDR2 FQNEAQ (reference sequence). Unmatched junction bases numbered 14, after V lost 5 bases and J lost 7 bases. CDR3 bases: TGTGCCAGCAGCCCGACAGGGGGTAGCGGCATGGCTGGCTACACCTTC. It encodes CASSPTGGSGMAGYTF.

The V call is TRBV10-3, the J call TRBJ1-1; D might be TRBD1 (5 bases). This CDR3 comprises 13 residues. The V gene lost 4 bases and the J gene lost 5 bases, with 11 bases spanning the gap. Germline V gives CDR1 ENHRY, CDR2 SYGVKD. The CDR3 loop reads CAISVRGGTEAFF. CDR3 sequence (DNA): TGTGCCATCAGTGTCCGGGGGGGGACTGAAGCTTTCTTT.

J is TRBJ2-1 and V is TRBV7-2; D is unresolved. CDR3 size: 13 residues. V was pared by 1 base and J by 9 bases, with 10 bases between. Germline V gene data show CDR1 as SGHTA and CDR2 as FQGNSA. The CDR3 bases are TGTGCCAGCAGCTTAGGAGGTTGGAGTGAGCAGTTCTTC. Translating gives CASSLGGWSEQFF.

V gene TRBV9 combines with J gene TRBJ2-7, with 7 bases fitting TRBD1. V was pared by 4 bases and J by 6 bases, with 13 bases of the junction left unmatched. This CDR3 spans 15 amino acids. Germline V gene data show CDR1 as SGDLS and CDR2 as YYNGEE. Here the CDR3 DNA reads TGTGCCAGCAGCTCAGCCGGGACAGAAGTCTCCGAGCAGTACTTC. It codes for CASSSAGTEVSEQYF.